Presented here are 12 T cell receptor beta chains from one specimen sequenced in a study of siplizumab effects on memory and regulatory T cells. The assay was immunoSEQ multiplex PCR, and TCRdb's table has in-frame clones only and misses some. The data hold tens of thousands of clones, with roughly 90% observed a single time. The sequenced sample was naive CD4+ T cells sorted from blood. Receptors were obtained from a human donor in good health.

The rearrangement links TRBV19 to TRBJ1-2; 7 nucleotides agree with TRBD1. The CDR3 totals 13 residues. Germline V gene data show CDR1 as LNHDA and CDR2 as SQIVND (reference sequence). V lost 5 bases to trimming and J lost 7 bases; unmatched junction nucleotides: 7. The CDR3 loop reads CASSPDRVGGYTF. In DNA, the CDR3 is TGTGCCAGTAGTCCTGACAGGGTAGGTGGCTACACCTTC.

This clone was seen more than once but under ten times. V and J are TRBV11-2 and TRBJ1-6, with D tentatively TRBD1 (6 bases). The CDR3 loop spans 13 amino acids. Trimming removed 4 bases from V and 7 bases from J, with 8 bases in between. The germline CDR1 and CDR2 sequences are SGHAT and FQNNGV. CDR3 residues: CASSSRGNSPLHF. In nucleotides, the CDR3 is TGTGCCAGCAGCTCGAGGGGGAATTCACCCCTCCACTTT.

This chain links TRBV25-1 with TRBJ2-3; 10 nucleotides match TRBD2. Germline V lookup: CDR1 MGHDK, CDR2 SYGVNS. J lost 2 bases, V lost 5 bases, and 4 bases had no gene match. The CDR3 extends over 15 amino acids. The CDR3 DNA is TGTGCCAGCAGTCTTAGCGGGGGGTACACAGATACGCAGTATTTT. Protein: CASSLSGGYTDTQYF.

The J gene is TRBJ2-7, the V gene TRBV15, with D possibly being TRBD2 (5 bases). This CDR3 region has 14 residues. The germline V gene has CDR1 LNHNV and CDR2 YYDKDF (reference sequence). Deletions cut 4 bases from V and 9 bases from J, with 19 bases between. CDR3 nucleotide sequence: TGTGCCACCAGCAAGGGAGCGCAGCTACGCGGGCAGTACTTC. This translates into CATSKGAQLRGQYF.

The rearrangement uses TRBV5-1 and TRBJ1-1; D uncertain. CDR1 and CDR2 (germline): SGHRS, YFSETQ. The CDR3 extends over 12 amino acids. The germline V and J ends were trimmed by 0 bases and 0 bases, with 0 bases remaining between them. In DNA, the CDR3 is TGCGCCAGCAGCTTGGTGAACACTGAAGCTTTCTTT. Protein product: CASSLVNTEAFF.

The chain uses TRBV5-1 and TRBJ1-6; 11 positions match TRBD1. The CDR3 runs to 18 residues. Germline V gene data show CDR1 as SGHRS and CDR2 as YFSETQ. V lost 2 bases to trimming and J lost 0 bases; unmatched junction nucleotides: 4. CDR3 DNA sequence: TGCGCCAGCAGCTTTGGACAGGGGGCTATCTCCTATAATTCACCCCTCCACTTT. It yields the protein CASSFGQGAISYNSPLHF.

The chain couples TRBV5-1 to TRBJ2-5; 8 nucleotides match TRBD1. Germline assignment: CDR1 SGHRS and CDR2 YFSETQ. V was clipped by 0 bases and J by 5 bases; unmatched bases: 12. This CDR3 has 17 amino acids. CDR3: CASSLGFSQGARETQYF. The DNA for the CDR3 is TGCGCCAGCAGCTTGGGATTCTCGCAGGGGGCACGGGAGACCCAGTACTTC.

The V and J genes are TRBV19 and TRBJ1-4, with TRBD1 identical over 7 bases. There are 15 residues in the CDR3. Germline V lookup: CDR1 LNHDA, CDR2 SQIVND (reference sequence). Losses at the gene ends were 5 bases for V and 5 bases for J; bases not matched to a gene: 8. The CDR3 coding sequence is TGTGCCAGTAGTCCGAACCGGGACAGAAATGAAAAACTGTTTTTT. It translates to CASSPNRDRNEKLFF. Drawing the rest from reference TRBV19 and TRBJ1-4, the complete variable domain is DGGITQSPKYLFRKEGQNVTLSCEQNLNHDAMYWYRQDPGQGLRLIYYSQIVNDFQKGDIAEGYSVSREKKESFPLTVTSAQKNPTAFYLCASSPNRDRNEKLFFGSGTQLSVL.

The table lists this clone with a few counts. This chain joins TRBV18 and TRBJ2-7, with TRBD1 matching 7 bases. Germline V gene lookup returns CDR1 KGHSH and CDR2 LQKENI. V was clipped by 6 bases and J by 6 bases; unmatched bases: 14. This CDR3 has 15 amino acids. The CDR3 reads CASSLGQASVGEQYF. The DNA of the CDR3 is TGTGCCAGCTCGCTCGGACAGGCTTCCGTGGGCGAGCAGTACTTC.

A word on this clone: Other DNA sequences from this sample encode an identical CDR3 as well. The V gene is TRBV7-3, the J gene TRBJ2-5; perhaps TRBD1 as D (5 bases). Germline V gene lookup returns CDR1 SGHTA and CDR2 FQGTGA. The CDR3 length is 14 residues. Trimming removed 5 bases at V and 2 bases at J, with 12 bases between. Here the CDR3 reads CASSLDRDQETQYF. DNA of the CDR3: TGTGCCAGCAGCCTTGACAGAGATCAAGAGACCCAGTACTTC. The variable domain in full, with the rest retrieved from reference TRBV7-3 and TRBJ2-5, is GAGVSQTPSNKVTEKGKYVELRCDPISGHTALYWYRQSLGQGPEFLIYFQGTGAADDSGLPNDRFFAVRPEGSVSTLKIQRTERGDSAVYLCASSLDRDQETQYFGPGTRLLVL.

The rearrangement uses TRBV19 and TRBJ2-5, with D uncertain. The DNA end is more similar to TRBJ2-7, so the J call may be wrong. The CDR3 loop spans 13 amino acids. Germline values: CDR1 LNHDA, CDR2 SQIVND (reference sequence). The CDR3 coding sequence is TGTGCCAGTAACCTCGACGGATCCTACGAGCAGTACTTC. Its protein is CASNLDGSYEQYF.

This chain joins TRBV7-3 and TRBJ1-1; D uncertain. The CDR3 spans 13 residues. Deletions cut 0 bases from V and 5 bases from J, with 7 bases between. Germline CDR1 reads SGHTA; CDR2 reads FQGTGA. The CDR3 region has the DNA TGTGCCAGCAGCTTAACGCAGGAAACTGAAGCTTTCTTT. Translating gives CASSLTQETEAFF.